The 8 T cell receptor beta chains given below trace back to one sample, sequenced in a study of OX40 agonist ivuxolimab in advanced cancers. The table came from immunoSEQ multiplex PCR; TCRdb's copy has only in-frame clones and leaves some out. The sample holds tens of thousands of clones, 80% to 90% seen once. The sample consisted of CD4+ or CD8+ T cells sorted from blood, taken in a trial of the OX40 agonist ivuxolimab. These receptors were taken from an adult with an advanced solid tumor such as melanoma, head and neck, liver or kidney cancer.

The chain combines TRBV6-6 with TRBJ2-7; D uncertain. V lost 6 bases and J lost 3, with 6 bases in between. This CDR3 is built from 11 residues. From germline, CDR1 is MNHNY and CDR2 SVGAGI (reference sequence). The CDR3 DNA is TGTGCCAGCAGCTCGCACTACGAGCAGTACTTC. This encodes CASSSHYEQYF.

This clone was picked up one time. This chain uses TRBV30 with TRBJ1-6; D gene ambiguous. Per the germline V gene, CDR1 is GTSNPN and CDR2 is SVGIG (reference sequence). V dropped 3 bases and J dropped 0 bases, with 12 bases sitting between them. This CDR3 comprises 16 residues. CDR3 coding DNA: TGTGCCTGGAGCCTCGGACGGAGCTCCTATAATTCACCCCTCCACTTT. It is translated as CAWSLGRSSYNSPLHF.

The CDR3 coding sequence is TGCAGCGTTGAAAGGCAGGAGACAGATACGCAGTATTTT. This sequence encodes CSVERQETDTQYF. The J gene is TRBJ2-3, the V gene TRBV29-1; D uncertain. The CDR3 is made up of 13 amino acids. V lost 2 bases and J 3 bases, leaving 9 bases between the germline ends. Germline V gene data show CDR1 as SQVTM and CDR2 as ANQGSEA.

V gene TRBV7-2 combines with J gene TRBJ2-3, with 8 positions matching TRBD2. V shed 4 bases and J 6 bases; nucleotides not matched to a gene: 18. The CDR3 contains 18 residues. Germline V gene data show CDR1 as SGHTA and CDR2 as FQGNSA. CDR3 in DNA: TGTGCCAGCAGCTCCCCCAGTCAGGGACTAGGCGGGTGGGATACGCAGTATTTT. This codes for CASSSPSQGLGGWDTQYF.

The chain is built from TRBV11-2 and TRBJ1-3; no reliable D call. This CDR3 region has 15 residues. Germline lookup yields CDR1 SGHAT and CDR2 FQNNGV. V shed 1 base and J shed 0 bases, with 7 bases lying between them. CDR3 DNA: TGTGCCAGCAGCTTAGCGGACGGCTCTGGAAACACCATATATTTT. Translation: CASSLADGSGNTIYF.

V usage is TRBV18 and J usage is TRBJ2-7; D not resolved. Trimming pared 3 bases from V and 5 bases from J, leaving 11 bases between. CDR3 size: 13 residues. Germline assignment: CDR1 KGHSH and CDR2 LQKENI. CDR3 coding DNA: TGTGCCAGCTCACCTGTTAAGGGAAACGAGCAGTACTTC. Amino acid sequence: CASSPVKGNEQYF.

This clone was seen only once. This chain's CDR3 is CASSNQEFTDTQYF. DNA of the CDR3: TGTGCCAGTAGTAATCAGGAGTTCACAGATACGCAGTATTTT. The chain is built from TRBV19 and TRBJ2-3; D is unclear. The germline V gene encodes CDR1 LNHDA and CDR2 SQIVND (reference sequence). CDR3 length equals 14 residues. The V and J ends lost 4 bases and 2 bases respectively, with 10 bases between them.

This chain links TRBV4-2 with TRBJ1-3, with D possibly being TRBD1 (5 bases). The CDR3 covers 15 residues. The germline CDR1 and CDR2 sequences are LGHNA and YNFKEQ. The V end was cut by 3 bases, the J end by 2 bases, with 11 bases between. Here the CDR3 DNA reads TGTGCCAGCAGCCAGGACCCGGGGGCTGGAAACACCATATATTTT. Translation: CASSQDPGAGNTIYF.